Listed below are T cell receptor beta chains from one sample, sequenced in a study of cytomegalovirus exposure and HLA in healthy donors. Data came from immunoSEQ multiplex PCR; TCRdb stores just in-frame clones and leaves some out. The sample includes under 200,000 clones, roughly four fifths of them seen just once. The sample comprised PBMCs. The receptors here all came from a man in his forties or fifties in good health and CMV-seronegative. Both conserved end residues are part of each CDR3. A D gene is named only where the DNA matches it firmly. Some rows mark clone size as missing; the rest say once, few, many or name a class of expanded clone.

d_call	j_call	v_call	clone_size	cdr3_aa	cdr3_nt
NA	TRBJ1-2	TRBV2	NA	CASRDGRGGYTF	TGTGCCAGCAGGGACGGGAGGGGAGGCTACACCTTC
NA	TRBJ2-7	TRBV11-2	NA	CASSLVPQGKQYF	TGTGCCAGCAGCTTAGTCCCTCAGGGGAAGCAGTACTTC
NA	TRBJ2-5	TRBV28	NA	CASADPEETQYF	TGTGCCAGTGCAGATCCAGAAGAGACCCAGTACTTC
TRBD1	TRBJ2-1	TRBV4-1	NA	CASSLTGTGGLNEQFF	TGCGCCAGCAGCCTCACCGGGACAGGGGGCTTAAATGAGCAGTTCTTC
TRBD1	TRBJ1-1	TRBV28	NA	CASSLAGRGPTEAFF	TGTGCCAGCAGTTTAGCCGGGAGGGGGCCAACTGAAGCTTTCTTT
TRBD2	TRBJ2-7	TRBV10-1	NA	CASSETGTSGSEQYF	TGCGCCAGCAGTGAAACCGGGACTAGCGGCAGCGAGCAGTACTTC
NA	TRBJ2-1	TRBV7-3	NA	CASSQDRYGEQFF	TGTGCCAGCAGCCAGGACAGATACGGTGAGCAGTTCTTC
TRBD1	TRBJ2-2	TRBV7-6	NA	CASSWTGPFTGELFF	TGTGCCAGCAGCTGGACAGGGCCGTTCACCGGGGAGCTGTTTTTT
NA	TRBJ1-3	TRBV30	NA	CAWSSTGGGSGGNTIYF	TGTGCCTGGAGTTCTACGGGAGGGGGATCGGGAGGAAACACCATATATTTT
TRBD2	TRBJ2-3	TRBV2	NA	CASRILAGVADTQYF	TGTGCCAGCAGGATTCTAGCGGGAGTCGCAGATACGCAGTATTTT
TRBD2	TRBJ2-7	TRBV29-1	NA	CSVDSGRAYEQYF	TGCAGCGTTGATAGCGGGAGGGCCTACGAGCAGTACTTC
NA	TRBJ1-4	TRBV28	NA	CASSFLEKLFF	TGTGCCAGCAGTTTTCTTGAAAAACTGTTTTTT
NA	TRBJ1-2	TRBV4-1	few	CASSQVRGGGYGYTF	TGCGCCAGCAGCCAAGTCCGGGGGGGCGGCTATGGCTACACCTTC
TRBD2	TRBJ2-3	TRBV29-1	NA	CSVEGVSGSEDTQYF	TGCAGCGTTGAAGGGGTTAGCGGGAGTGAAGATACGCAGTATTTT
NA	TRBJ2-5	TRBV5-1	NA	CASSPRISGAPLETQYF	TGCGCCAGCAGCCCCCGGATTAGCGGAGCCCCTTTAGAGACCCAGTACTTC
NA	TRBJ1-3	TRBV9	few	CASSVEDSSGNTIYF	TGTGCCAGCAGCGTAGAAGACAGCTCTGGAAACACCATATATTTT
NA	TRBJ2-5	TRBV29-1	NA	CSVVDSGFALRLETQYF	TGCAGCGTTGTAGACAGTGGTTTTGCGTTGCGGCTAGAGACCCAGTACTTC
NA	TRBJ1-5	TRBV28	NA	CASSLHERRGDQPQHF	TGTGCCAGCAGTCTCCACGAGCGAAGGGGCGATCAGCCCCAGCATTTT
TRBD1	TRBJ1-4	TRBV7-2	NA	CASSLGTGGAKLFF	TGTGCCAGCAGCTTAGGGACAGGGGGCGCGAAACTGTTTTTT
NA	TRBJ1-2	TRBV6-1	once	CASSEAGWGGFGYTF	TGTGCCAGCAGTGAAGCGGGATGGGGGGGGTTTGGCTACACCTTC
TRBD1	TRBJ2-6	TRBV28	NA	CASSSIGQGKANVLTF	TGTGCCAGCAGTTCTATCGGACAGGGGAAGGCCAACGTCCTGACTTTC
NA	TRBJ2-7	TRBV2	NA	CASRGHFGEQYF	TGTGCCAGCAGGGGGCATTTTGGCGAGCAGTACTTC
NA	TRBJ1-1	TRBV19	NA	CATRTAPAFGTEAFF	TGTGCCACCCGGACAGCACCAGCTTTTGGCACTGAAGCTTTCTTT
NA	TRBJ2-5	TRBV7-6	few	CASSTLTAQAQYF	TGTGCCAGCAGCACCCTCACGGCCCAGGCCCAGTACTTC
TRBD1	TRBJ2-5	TRBV27	NA	CASSLWVETGAGEQYF	TGTGCCAGCAGTTTATGGGTCGAGACAGGGGCCGGGGAGCAGTACTTC
NA	TRBJ1-1	TRBV27	NA	CASSLLERGTEAFF	TGTGCCAGCAGTTTATTGGAGAGGGGGACTGAAGCTTTCTTT
NA	TRBJ2-1	TRBV21-1	NA	CASSAPQTKTYNEQFF	TGTGCCAGCTCCGCCCCCCAGACTAAGACCTACAATGAGCAGTTCTTC
NA	TRBJ1-5	TRBV18	NA	CASSPFEHTGQPQHF	TGTGCCAGCTCACCATTTGAACACACGGGTCAGCCCCAGCATTTT
TRBD1	TRBJ1-2	TRBV2	NA	CASQTGGDGYTF	TGTGCCAGTCAGACAGGGGGGGATGGCTACACCTTC
NA	TRBJ2-1	TRBV9	NA	CASSVDHSYNEQFF	TGTGCCAGCAGCGTAGATCACTCCTACAATGAGCAGTTCTTC
TRBD2	TRBJ2-3	TRBV7-6	NA	CASSLVGTSDTDTQYF	TGTGCCAGCAGCTTAGTTGGGACTAGCGACACAGATACGCAGTATTTT
NA	TRBJ2-3	TRBV9	NA	CASSVEALVTGVSDTQYF	TGTGCCAGCAGCGTAGAGGCCCTCGTCACGGGAGTGTCTGATACGCAGTATTTT
NA	TRBJ2-5	TRBV28	NA	CASSPIRGGSETQYF	TGTGCCAGCAGTCCCATCAGGGGTGGAAGCGAGACCCAGTACTTC
NA	TRBJ1-4	TRBV28	NA	CASSLGAYGNEKLFF	TGTGCCAGCAGTTTAGGGGCCTACGGTAATGAAAAACTGTTTTTT
NA	TRBJ1-5	TRBV7-8	NA	CASSLELINQPQHF	TGTGCCAGCAGCTTAGAGCTAATCAATCAGCCCCAGCATTTT
NA	TRBJ1-5	TRBV7-8	few	CASSLTGTSQWPQHF	TGTGCCAGCAGCTTAACCGGGACAAGTCAATGGCCCCAGCATTTT
TRBD2	TRBJ2-3	TRBV13	NA	CASSPLGAGGPDTQYF	TGTGCCAGCAGCCCACTGGGGGCGGGGGGGCCAGATACGCAGTATTTT